The clone carrying this TCR beta chain has more than one count but fewer than ten. The method was immunoSEQ multiplex PCR; TCRdb's version includes in-frame clones alone and lacks a portion of them. Here the sample spans over 110,000 clones, roughly nine tenths being singletons. This entry belongs to a study of cytomegalovirus exposure and HLA in healthy donors. The donors belonged to the approximately 120-subject validation cohort, separate from the roughly 700-subject first cohort. Germline CDR1 SEHNR, CDR2 FQNEAQ (reference sequence). Trimming cost V 4 bases and J 3 bases; bases outside gene matches: 6. The CDR3 has 15 residues.

This clonotype originated in a man younger than 35 in good health and CMV-seronegative. Sequenced input: PBMCs. The chain links TRBV7-9 to TRBJ2-7, with 10 bases matching TRBD2. This chain's CDR3 is CASSSWTSGDYEQYF. CDR3 nucleotides: TGTGCCAGCAGCTCATGGACTAGCGGAGACTACGAGCAGTACTTC.